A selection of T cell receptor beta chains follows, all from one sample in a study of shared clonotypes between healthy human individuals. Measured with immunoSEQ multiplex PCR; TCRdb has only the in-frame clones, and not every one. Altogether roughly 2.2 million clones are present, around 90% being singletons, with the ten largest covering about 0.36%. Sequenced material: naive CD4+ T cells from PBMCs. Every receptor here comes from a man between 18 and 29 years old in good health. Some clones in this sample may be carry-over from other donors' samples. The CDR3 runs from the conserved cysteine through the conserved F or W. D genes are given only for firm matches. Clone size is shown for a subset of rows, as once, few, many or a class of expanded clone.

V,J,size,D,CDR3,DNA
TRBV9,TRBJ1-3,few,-,CASSVQSSGNTIYF,TGTGCCAGCAGCGTGCAGAGCTCTGGAAACACCATATATTTT
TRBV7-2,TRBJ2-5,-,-,CASSLVDWGETQYF,TGTGCCAGCAGCTTAGTTGACTGGGGGGAGACCCAGTACTTC
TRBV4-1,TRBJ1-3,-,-,CASSQDRRGIGNTIYF,TGCGCCAGCAGCCAAGATCGAAGAGGGATAGGAAACACCATATATTTT
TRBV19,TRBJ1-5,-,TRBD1,CASTSSPRQGYNQPQHF,TGTGCCAGTACCTCAAGTCCCAGACAGGGCTACAATCAGCCCCAGCATTTT
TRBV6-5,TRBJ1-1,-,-,CASSYSIFGGETEAFF,TGTGCCAGCAGTTACTCGATCTTCGGGGGAGAAACTGAAGCTTTCTTT
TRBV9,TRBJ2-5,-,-,CASSGRGEVQETQYF,TGTGCCAGCAGCGGCCGCGGCGAAGTCCAAGAGACCCAGTACTTC
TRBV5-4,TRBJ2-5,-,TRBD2,CASSLENSGRSETQYF,TGTGCCAGCAGCTTGGAGAATAGCGGGAGGAGTGAGACCCAGTACTTC
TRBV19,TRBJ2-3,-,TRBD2,CASSIPSGGDTQYF,TGTGCCAGTAGTATCCCTAGCGGAGGGGATACGCAGTATTTT
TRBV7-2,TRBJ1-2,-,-,CASSFFLAGFDGYTF,TGTGCCAGCAGCTTTTTTTTGGCAGGGTTCGATGGCTACACCTTC
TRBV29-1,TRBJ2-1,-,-,CSVAPTRSYNEQFF,TGCAGCGTTGCACCTACCCGTTCCTACAATGAGCAGTTCTTC
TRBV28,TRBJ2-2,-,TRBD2,CASSLSGRGTGELFF,TGTGCCAGCAGTTTGAGCGGGAGAGGCACCGGGGAGCTGTTTTTT
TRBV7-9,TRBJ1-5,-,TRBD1,CASSRDRVSNQPQHF,TGTGCCAGCAGCCGAGACAGGGTTAGCAATCAGCCCCAGCATTTT
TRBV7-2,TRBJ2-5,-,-,CASSLISEETQYF,TGTGCCAGCAGCTTAATATCGGAAGAGACCCAGTACTTC
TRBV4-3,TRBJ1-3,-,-,CASSQETGRNTIYF,TGCGCCAGCAGCCAAGAAACAGGACGGAACACCATATATTTT
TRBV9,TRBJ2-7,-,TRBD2,CASSATSGRGEQYF,TGTGCCAGCAGTGCGACTAGCGGGAGGGGCGAGCAGTACTTC
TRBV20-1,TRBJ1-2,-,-,CSARRGYGYTF,TGCAGTGCTAGGCGGGGCTATGGCTACACCTTC
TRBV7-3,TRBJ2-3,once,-,CASSYRNTDTQYF,TGTGCCAGCAGCTATCGTAATACGGATACGCAGTATTTT
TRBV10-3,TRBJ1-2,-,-,CAISELAGSTGAGYTF,TGTGCCATCAGTGAGTTGGCAGGCTCGACGGGGGCCGGCTACACCTTC
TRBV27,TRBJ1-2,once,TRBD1,CASSSLPGTGGRYTF,TGTGCCAGCAGTTCTCTACCCGGGACAGGGGGCCGCTACACCTTC
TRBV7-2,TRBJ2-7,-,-,CASSSRVTPYEQYF,TGTGCCAGCAGCTCCCGAGTTACACCCTACGAGCAGTACTTC
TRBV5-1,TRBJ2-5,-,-,CASSMGHGGPRQETQYF,TGCGCCAGCAGCATGGGTCACGGGGGTCCTCGTCAAGAGACCCAGTACTTC
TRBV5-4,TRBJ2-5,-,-,CASSSVGSQETQYF,TGTGCCAGCAGCTCGGTCGGCAGCCAAGAGACCCAGTACTTC
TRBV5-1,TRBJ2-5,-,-,CASSFVVAEETQYF,TGCGCCAGCAGCTTCGTGGTAGCGGAAGAGACCCAGTACTTC
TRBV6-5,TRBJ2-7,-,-,CASSYATGGAREQYF,TGTGCCAGCAGCTACGCGACAGGTGGGGCTCGTGAGCAGTACTTC
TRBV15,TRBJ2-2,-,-,CATSRGTPGELFF,TGTGCCACCAGCAGAGGCACCCCCGGGGAGCTGTTTTTT
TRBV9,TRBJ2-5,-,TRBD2,CASSPRSLAGETQYF,TGTGCCAGCAGCCCCCGTTCGCTAGCGGGAGAGACCCAGTACTTC
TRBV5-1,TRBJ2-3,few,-,CASSLVTDTQYF,TGCGCCAGCAGCTTGGTGACAGATACGCAGTATTTT
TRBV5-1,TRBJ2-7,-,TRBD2,CASRTDLAVSYEQYF,TGCGCCAGCAGGACCGACCTAGCGGTTTCCTACGAGCAGTACTTC
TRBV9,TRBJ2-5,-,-,CASSVDPPVRVRETQYF,TGTGCCAGCAGCGTAGACCCCCCTGTAAGAGTAAGGGAGACCCAGTACTTC
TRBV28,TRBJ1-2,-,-,CASSTSYGYTF,TGTGCCAGCAGTACCTCCTATGGCTACACCTTC
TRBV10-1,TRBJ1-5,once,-,CASRRREGNQPQHF,TGCGCCAGCAGACGCAGGGAGGGCAATCAGCCCCAGCATTTT
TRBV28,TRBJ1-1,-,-,CASSFRGRPNTEAFF,TGTGCCAGCAGTTTCAGGGGACGGCCTAACACTGAAGCTTTCTTT
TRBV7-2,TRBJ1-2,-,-,CASSLGGGARGYTF,TGTGCCAGCAGCTTAGGAGGGGGGGCGCGAGGCTACACCTTC
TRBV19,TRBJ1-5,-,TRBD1,CASSITGRRDSDQPQHF,TGTGCCAGTAGTATCACTGGGCGCCGGGACAGTGATCAGCCCCAGCATTTT
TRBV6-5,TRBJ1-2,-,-,CASSLTVNYGYTF,TGTGCCAGCAGTCTGACAGTAAACTATGGCTACACCTTC
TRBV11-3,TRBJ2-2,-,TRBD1,CASNSGQGDTGELFF,TGTGCCAGCAACTCAGGACAGGGTGACACCGGGGAGCTGTTTTTT
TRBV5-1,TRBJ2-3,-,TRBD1,CASSAGTGSTDTQYF,TGCGCCAGCAGCGCCGGGACAGGGAGCACAGATACGCAGTATTTT
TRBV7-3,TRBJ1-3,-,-,CASSSDGISGNTIYF,TGTGCCAGCAGCTCGGACGGAATCTCTGGAAACACCATATATTTT
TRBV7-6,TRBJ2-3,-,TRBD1,CASSRTRDSLTTDTQYF,TGTGCCAGCAGCCGGACCCGGGACAGTTTAACCACAGATACGCAGTATTTT
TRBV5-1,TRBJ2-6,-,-,CASSLTGDGANVLTF,TGCGCCAGCAGCTTGACTGGGGACGGGGCCAACGTCCTGACTTTC
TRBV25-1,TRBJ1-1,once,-,CASSRRAGADTEAFF,TGTGCCAGCTCCCGCCGGGCGGGGGCGGACACTGAAGCTTTCTTT
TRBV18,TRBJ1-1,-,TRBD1,CASSPGTGRTEAFF,TGTGCCAGCTCACCCGGGACAGGGCGGACTGAAGCTTTCTTT
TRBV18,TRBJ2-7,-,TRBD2,CASSPGLAGVTYEQYF,TGTGCCAGCTCACCGGGACTAGCGGGAGTGACCTACGAGCAGTACTTC
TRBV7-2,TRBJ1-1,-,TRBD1,CASSLVEAGGAFF,TGTGCCAGCAGCTTAGTTGAGGCAGGGGGAGCTTTCTTT
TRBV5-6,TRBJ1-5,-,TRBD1,CASSLPGQGLSAQHF,TGTGCCAGCAGCTTACCGGGACAGGGCCTATCGGCCCAGCATTTT
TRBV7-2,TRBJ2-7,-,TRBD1,CASSRGQGVPNEQYF,TGTGCCAGCAGCCGAGGACAGGGGGTGCCCAACGAGCAGTACTTC